Below, one TCR beta chain is given with its context. This sample was included in a study of T cells in tuberculosis. Study at large: Sequenced TCRs come from CD1B-GMM tetramer-binding T cells.

No alpha-beta pairing information exists for these sequences. Generated by immunoSEQ multiplex PCR, the TCRdb table keeps only in-frame clones and is missing some. Altogether roughly 60,000 clones are present, about 76% being singletons, with the ten largest covering 13%. After thawing and overnight rest, PBMC were stained with GMM-loaded CD1B tetramer, viability dye and anti-CD3 for sorting. The CD1B tetramers carried C32 glucose monomycolate purified from Rhodococcus equi. Tetramer-sorted PBMC had been CD14 monocyte-depleted before freezing. Tetramer-negative cells, approximately 100,000 per donor, were also sorted. The CDR3 has 15 residues. The germline CDR1 and CDR2 sequences are MNHNS and SASEGT. V gave up 7 bases and J gave up 4 bases, with 17 bases separating them.

Specimen: CD1b-GMM tetramer-negative cells sorted from PBMCs. The chain uses TRBV6-1 and TRBJ1-3, with a weak D call TRBD1 (5 bases). This receptor was taken from an adult woman with latent tuberculosis. The CDR3 is CASTLLHRNGNTIYF. The CDR3 nucleotides read TGTGCCAGCACCCTACTCCACAGGAACGGAAACACCATATATTTT.